This T cell receptor beta chain was sequenced for a study of blood T cells in healthy people across ages. A few counts support this clonotype. A second PCR of 7 to 11 cycles used a sample-barcoded 5' primer and a J-beta primer mix. A single record per CDR3 protein comes from TCRdb applying MiXCR to the 5' RACE reads. The sample includes 450,000 to 700,000 distinct CDR3 sequences, 27% of them seen just once. Germline CDR1 is ENHRY and CDR2 is SYGVKD. The CDR3 sequence is 12 residues long. Trimming took off 0 bases at V and 7 bases at J, with 4 bases between the two ends. Sequenced input: blood. The V gene is TRBV10-3, the J gene TRBJ1-5, with D uncertain. This TCR derives from a woman in her 70s in good health. The CDR3 DNA follows: TGTGCCATCAGTGAGTCAAACCAGCCCCAGCATTTT. Translating gives CAISESNQPQHF.